In its sample, the clone carrying this T cell receptor (beta chain) was seen once. The data stem from a study of OX40 agonist ivuxolimab in advanced cancers. Study details: Males comprised 82.7% of the group, whose mean age was about 61 years (range roughly 20 to 90). Partial responses were seen in three patients, one with hepatocellular carcinoma and two with cutaneous melanoma.

The table came from immunoSEQ multiplex PCR; TCRdb's copy has only in-frame clones and leaves some out. There are over 40,000 clones in the sample; roughly 80% occur only once, and about 5.2% lies in the top ten. Trimming at V came to 5 bases and at J to 1 base, leaving 7 bases not matched to a gene. This CDR3 region has 16 residues. Germline V gene lookup returns CDR1 SGHVS and CDR2 FQNEAQ. Individuals having autoimmune disease history or systemic immunosuppression were not enrolled. Peripheral blood came from all dose cohorts at three timepoints. Here the sequenced sample was CD4+ or CD8+ T cells sorted from blood, taken in a trial of the OX40 agonist ivuxolimab. The chain carries TRBV7-8 and TRBJ1-1, with 10 nucleotides matching TRBD1. This receptor was identified in an adult with an advanced solid tumor such as melanoma, head and neck, liver or kidney cancer. CDR3 amino acids: CASSQRDRGKNTEAFF. In DNA, the CDR3 is TGTGCCAGCAGCCAGCGGGACAGGGGTAAGAACACTGAAGCTTTCTTT.